These 30 T cell receptor beta chains came from one sample sequenced in a study of cytomegalovirus exposure and HLA in healthy donors. PCR primers comprised 60 Vbeta and 13 Jbeta primers. Produced via immunoSEQ multiplex PCR; TCRdb's table is partial and in-frame only. The sample contains about 96,000 clones, around four fifths of which appear only once. The sequencing sample was made of PBMCs. These receptors originate from a man younger than 40 in good health and CMV-seronegative.

The chain joins TRBV9 to TRBJ2-1; D is unclear. Trimming left V 0 bases short and J 3 bases short, with 4 bases between. Germline loops: CDR1 SGDLS, CDR2 YYNGEE. The length of the CDR3 is 13 residues. As DNA, the CDR3 is TGTGCCAGCAGCGTAGCAGGCTACAATGAGCAGTTCTTC. Translating gives CASSVAGYNEQFF.

The V call is TRBV19, the J call TRBJ1-4; the match to TRBD1 covers 7 bases. Trimming took 7 bases from V and 4 from J; bases not matched to a gene: 9. There are 15 residues in the CDR3. CDR1 is LNHDA, CDR2 SQIVND, per germline (reference sequence). CDR3 DNA: TGTGCCAGTAACCAGGCACAGGGGAATAATGAAAAACTGTTTTTT. Its protein product is CASNQAQGNNEKLFF.

The chain recombines TRBV7-2 with TRBJ2-3; no reliable D call. V lost 5 bases and J 4 bases, leaving 16 bases between the germline ends. CDR3 length equals 15 residues. Per the germline V gene, CDR1 is SGHTA and CDR2 is FQGNSA. The CDR3: CASSPHLTPADTQYF. Here the CDR3 DNA reads TGTGCCAGCAGCCCACATTTGACTCCGGCAGATACGCAGTATTTT.

A few counts support this clone. V is TRBV29-1 and J is TRBJ1-1, with a weak D call TRBD1 (6 bases). V gave up 1 base and J gave up 6 bases, with 21 bases separating them. Germline CDR1 SQVTM, CDR2 ANQGSEA. There are 16 residues in the CDR3. The CDR3 nucleotides read TGCAGCGTTGAAGGAATAGAGGCGACAGGTGAATCTGAAGCTTTCTTT. Translating it yields CSVEGIEATGESEAFF.

J is TRBJ1-2 and V is TRBV6-6; 10 bases are shared with TRBD1. In germline, CDR1 is MNHNY, CDR2 SVGAGI (reference sequence). V lost 11 bases, J lost 6 bases, and 12 bases stayed unmatched. The CDR3 covers 14 residues. The CDR3 reads CACGGDRGRNGYTF. CDR3 DNA sequence: TGTGCCTGCGGCGGGGACAGGGGTAGGAATGGCTACACCTTC.

This clone was counted a few times. The same CDR3 also results from other DNA sequences found in this sample. The rearrangement joins TRBV30 to TRBJ1-2; 9 bases match TRBD1. The CDR3 runs to 12 residues. V was pared by 3 bases and J by 5 bases, with 1 base of the junction left unmatched. Germline CDR1 and CDR2: GTSNPN and SVGIG (reference sequence). The CDR3 coding sequence is TGTGCCTGGAGCGGACAGGGGTATGGCTACACCTTC. This encodes CAWSGQGYGYTF.

The rearrangement joins TRBV19 to TRBJ2-1; 10 bases align to TRBD2. CDR3 size: 16 residues. CDR1 and CDR2 (germline): LNHDA, SQIVND (reference sequence). Trimming at V came to 2 bases and at J to 0 bases, leaving 1 base not matched to a gene. The CDR3 region is CASSIKRGGSYNEQFF. The CDR3 DNA is TGTGCCAGTAGTATAAAGCGGGGGGGCTCCTACAATGAGCAGTTCTTC.

The gene calls are TRBV13 and TRBJ1-2; no clear D gene. The CDR3 covers 13 residues. Germline CDR1 reads PRHDT; CDR2 reads FYEKMQ (reference sequence). V lost 6 bases and J lost 4, with 12 bases in between. Written as DNA, the CDR3 is TGTGCCAGCAGTTCTAAATTTAGCTATGGCTACACCTTC. It specifies CASSSKFSYGYTF.

The gene calls are TRBV5-4 and TRBJ2-1, with 7 bases lining up with TRBD1. This CDR3 region has 13 residues. Germline CDR1 is SGHNT and CDR2 is YYREEE (reference sequence). Trimming at V came to 5 bases and at J to 8 bases, leaving 7 bases not matched to a gene. The CDR3 loop is CASSQTGDDEQFF. CDR3 DNA sequence: TGTGCCAGCAGTCAAACAGGGGACGATGAGCAGTTCTTC.

V usage is TRBV6-1 and J usage is TRBJ1-6; D gene ambiguous. This CDR3 comprises 12 residues. The germline V gene has CDR1 MNHNS and CDR2 SASEGT. V lost 1 base and J lost 17, with 12 bases in between. CDR3 sequence reads: CASSEVGRIFHF. CDR3 DNA: TGTGCCAGCAGTGAAGTCGGGAGAATATTCCACTTT.

The V gene is TRBV19, the J gene TRBJ2-6; tentative D call: TRBD2 (5 bases). This CDR3 contains 17 residues. The V gene's germline CDR1 is LNHDA and CDR2 SQIVND (reference sequence). Trimming took 7 bases from V and 0 from J, leaving 16 bases between them. CDR3 sequence (DNA): TGTGCCAGTACCATCTGGCCAGCGGTCTCTGGGGCCAACGTCCTGACTTTC. Residues: CASTIWPAVSGANVLTF.

V usage is TRBV6-5 and J usage is TRBJ2-1; 10 positions match TRBD2. Germline trimming cut 4 bases from V and 4 bases from J; bases unmatched to any gene: 4. The germline gives CDR1 MNHEY, CDR2 SVGAGI. The CDR3 consists of 15 residues. The DNA for the CDR3 is TGTGCCAGCAGTTCGACTAGCGGGCATTACAATGAGCAGTTCTTC. Protein sequence: CASSSTSGHYNEQFF.

This chain links TRBV30 with TRBJ1-5; 7 bases are shared with TRBD1. The CDR3 has 15 amino acids. CDR1 is GTSNPN, CDR2 SVGIG, per germline (reference sequence). V dropped 3 bases and J dropped 0; count of bases not matched to a gene: 5. CDR3 residues: CAWSYGTASNQPQHF. Here the CDR3 DNA reads TGTGCCTGGAGCTATGGGACAGCTAGCAATCAGCCCCAGCATTTT.

With respect to this clone: The same CDR3 is also encoded by other DNA sequences in this sample. The rearrangement links TRBV7-3 to TRBJ2-2; 7 nucleotides agree with TRBD1. CDR3 length: 15 amino acids. V dropped 6 bases and J dropped 0; count of bases not matched to a gene: 4. CDR1 is SGHTA and CDR2 is FQGTGA in the germline V gene. CDR3 residues: CASSRQGSNTGELFF. For the CDR3, the DNA is TGTGCCAGCAGTAGACAGGGATCGAACACCGGGGAGCTGTTTTTT. Using reference TRBV7-3 and TRBJ2-2 for the parts outside the CDR3, the full variable domain is GAGVSQTPSNKVTEKGKYVELRCDPISGHTALYWYRQSLGQGPEFLIYFQGTGAADDSGLPNDRFFAVRPEGSVSTLKIQRTERGDSAVYLCASSRQGSNTGELFFGEGSRLTVL.

This sequence joins TRBV10-3 and TRBJ1-4; tentative D call: TRBD1 (5 bases). Germline V lookup: CDR1 ENHRY, CDR2 SYGVKD. The CDR3 contains 13 residues. V was cut by 2 bases and J by 4 bases, with 5 bases left in between. CDR3 sequence reads: CAISEGHNEKLFF. The CDR3 DNA is TGTGCCATCAGTGAGGGACATAATGAAAAACTGTTTTTT.

The chain combines TRBV6-6 with TRBJ2-1; 9 bases align to TRBD1. Germline V lookup: CDR1 MNHNY, CDR2 SVGAGI (reference sequence). CDR3 length equals 14 residues. The V and J ends lost 5 bases and 8 bases, in that order; junction bases with no gene match: 7. The CDR3 DNA reads as TGTGCCAGCAGTACTCACACAGGGGGCGATGAGCAGTTCTTC. Translation gives CASSTHTGGDEQFF.

The rearrangement links TRBV5-6 to TRBJ1-2; TRBD1 matches at 8 bases. The trim removed 4 bases at V and 7 bases at J, leaving 21 bases unmatched. Germline values: CDR1 SGHDT, CDR2 YYEEEE. The CDR3 has 18 amino acids. CDR3 DNA sequence: TGTGCCAGCAGCCCCGTTAACTTAATGACAGGGGTGAGGTCTGGCTACACCTTC. Its translation is CASSPVNLMTGVRSGYTF.

The chain recombines TRBV2 with TRBJ1-1; D might be TRBD1 (5 bases). V shed 10 bases and J shed 3 bases, with 15 bases lying between them. This CDR3 has 13 amino acids. Germline-derived CDR1 and CDR2 are SNHLY and FYNNEI. CDR3 sequence reads: CATPRGGDTEAFF. CDR3 in DNA: TGTGCCACCCCCCGAGGAGGGGACACTGAAGCTTTCTTT.

The CDR3 region is CASSFRGTGTLGYTF. CDR3 in DNA: TGTGCCAGCAGTTTTCGAGGGACAGGAACACTTGGCTACACCTTC. V and J are TRBV27 and TRBJ1-2; 8 positions agree with TRBD1. Germline trimming cut 3 bases from V and 7 bases from J; bases unmatched to any gene: 10. CDR3 size: 15 residues. From germline, CDR1 is MNHEY and CDR2 SMNVEV (reference sequence).

The chain employs TRBV6-1 and TRBJ1-2, with D possibly TRBD1 on 5 matching bases. The germline gives CDR1 MNHNS, CDR2 SASEGT. This CDR3 has 13 amino acids. V dropped 6 bases and J dropped 4 bases, with 12 bases sitting between them. The CDR3 protein is CASRDDRTYGYTF. CDR3 coding DNA: TGTGCCAGCAGGGATGACAGAACCTATGGCTACACCTTC.

This clone appeared a few times. The rearrangement links TRBV28 to TRBJ1-5, with D possibly TRBD1 on 5 matching bases. The CDR3 totals 18 residues. V was pared by 5 bases and J by 0 bases, with 20 bases between. Germline CDR1 is MDHEN and CDR2 is SYDVKM. The CDR3 loop reads CASSPVPGDSYSNQPQHF. CDR3 sequence (DNA): TGTGCCAGCAGTCCGGTACCCGGTGACAGCTATAGCAATCAGCCCCAGCATTTT.

V gene TRBV2 combines with J gene TRBJ2-2, with TRBD2 as a possible D gene (6 bases). Trimming removed 10 bases at V and 1 base at J, with 13 bases between. This CDR3 has 14 residues. From germline, CDR1 is SNHLY and CDR2 FYNNEI. Here the CDR3 DNA reads TGTGCCACCGCCCTGGGGGGGAACACCGGGGAGCTGTTTTTT. It specifies CATALGGNTGELFF.

The CDR3 DNA is TGCGCCAGCAGCTTGGCTACAGCACCCACCGGGGAGCTGTTTTTT. It codes for CASSLATAPTGELFF. This chain links TRBV5-1 with TRBJ2-2, with no clear D. The CDR3 is 15 amino acids. The germline V and J ends were trimmed by 0 bases and 4 bases, with 10 bases remaining between them. Germline CDR1 is SGHRS and CDR2 is YFSETQ.

This chain uses TRBV5-1 with TRBJ2-5; 7 bases align to TRBD1. Per germline, CDR1 SGHRS and CDR2 YFSETQ. The CDR3 extends over 15 amino acids. After removal of 4 bases from V and 1 base from J, the junction contained 7 bases not matched to a gene. CDR3 sequence: CASSRGQSFQETQYF. Here the CDR3 DNA reads TGCGCCAGCAGCAGGGGACAGTCCTTCCAAGAGACCCAGTACTTC. The entire variable domain, with the rest obtained from reference TRBV5-1 and TRBJ2-5, is as follows: KAGVTQTPRYLIKTRGQQVTLSCSPISGHRSVSWYQQTPGQGLQFLFEYFSETQRNKGNFPGRFSGRQFSNSRSEMNVSTLELGDSALYLCASSRGQSFQETQYFGPGTRLLVL.

The rearrangement uses TRBV7-7 and TRBJ2-6, with 10 bases lining up with TRBD1. Germline assignment: CDR1 SSHAT and CDR2 FNYEAQ (reference sequence). The CDR3 has 16 amino acids. For the CDR3, the DNA is TGTGCTACTTCGACAGGGGGCCCAAACGGGGCCAACGTCCTGACTTTC. Its protein product is CATSTGGPNGANVLTF.

Concerning this clone itself: Germline and junction disagree at one end, which may indicate a read error. Distinct nucleotide sequences in the sample also encode this CDR3. This rearrangement joins TRBV19 to TRBJ1-5; TRBD1 agrees at 9 bases. Germline lookup yields CDR1 LNHDA and CDR2 SQIVND (reference sequence). The CDR3 is 17 residues long. DNA for the CDR3: TGCGCCAGTAGTTCGGACAGGGGAAGTCAGGGCAATCAGCCCCAGCATTTT. This codes for CASSSDRGSQGNQPQHF.

The chain has TRBV18 and TRBJ2-3; TRBD1 agrees at 11 bases. Losses at the gene ends were 2 bases for V and 6 bases for J; bases not matched to a gene: 7. Looked up from germline, CDR1 is KGHSH and CDR2 is LQKENI. The length of the CDR3 is 16 residues. The CDR3 protein is CASSPLGTGGRDTQYF. DNA for the CDR3: TGTGCCAGCTCACCATTGGGGACAGGGGGTCGCGATACGCAGTATTTT.

The genes are TRBV2 and TRBJ2-7; D is unclear. Looked up from germline, CDR1 is SNHLY and CDR2 is FYNNEI. This CDR3 region has 13 residues. Trimming took off 7 bases at V and 2 bases at J, with 12 bases between the two ends. Written as DNA, the CDR3 is TGTGCCAGCACCGGAGACGGCACCTACGAGCAGTACTTC. Its protein product is CASTGDGTYEQYF.

The rearrangement joins TRBV19 to TRBJ1-2, with 9 bases fitting TRBD1. V lost 5 bases, J lost 8 bases, and 12 bases stayed unmatched. CDR1 and CDR2 from the germline V gene are LNHDA and SQIVND (reference sequence). The CDR3 spans 15 residues. The CDR3 loop is CASSADRGSTGGYTF. DNA for the CDR3: TGTGCCAGTAGTGCGGACAGGGGATCGACGGGGGGCTACACCTTC.

The chain couples TRBV13 to TRBJ1-2; weak D call: TRBD1 (6 bases). V shed 1 base and J shed 4 bases, with 13 bases lying between them. This CDR3 contains 15 residues. From germline, CDR1 is PRHDT and CDR2 FYEKMQ (reference sequence). The CDR3 sequence: CASSLVSGQFYGYTF. CDR3 in DNA: TGTGCCAGCAGCTTAGTGTCCGGACAGTTCTATGGCTACACCTTC.